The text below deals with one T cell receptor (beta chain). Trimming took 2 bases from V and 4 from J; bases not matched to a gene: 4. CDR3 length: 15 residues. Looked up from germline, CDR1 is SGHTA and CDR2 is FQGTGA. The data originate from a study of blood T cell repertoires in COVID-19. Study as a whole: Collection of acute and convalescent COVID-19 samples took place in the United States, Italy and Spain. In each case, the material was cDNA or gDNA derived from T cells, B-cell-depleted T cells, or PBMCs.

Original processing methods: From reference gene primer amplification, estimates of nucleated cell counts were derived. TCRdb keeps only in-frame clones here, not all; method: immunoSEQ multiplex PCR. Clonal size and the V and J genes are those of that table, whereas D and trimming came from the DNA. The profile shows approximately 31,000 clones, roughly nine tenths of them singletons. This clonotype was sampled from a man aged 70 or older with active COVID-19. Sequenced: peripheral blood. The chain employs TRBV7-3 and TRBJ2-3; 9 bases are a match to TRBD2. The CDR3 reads CASSLLAGGSDTQYF. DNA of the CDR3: TGTGCCAGCAGCTTACTGGCGGGAGGGTCAGATACGCAGTATTTT.